This T cell receptor (beta chain) was obtained from a study of monozygotic twins with inflammatory bowel disease. Notes on the study in general: Fewer clonotypes were shared with others by IBD patients than by healthy twins, especially with disease activity.

The unique tags termed UMIs, each holding a 6-nucleotide sample barcode, were added by means of template switching. One entry per CDR3 protein, without DNA, is what TCRdb gives after re-calling the 5' RACE reads. This sample's table reports 350,000 to 500,000 distinct CDR3 sequences. Worth noting for this clonotype: What it recognizes is unknown.

Whole blood without T cell sorting served as the source of isolated total RNA. Per germline, CDR1 MNHEY and CDR2 SMNVEV (reference sequence). The CDR3 contains 22 residues. This chain joins TRBV27 and TRBJ1-6; checking the TCRdb D call of TRBD1 is not possible without DNA. The TCR comes from a human donor with ulcerative colitis or Crohn's disease, or a healthy co-twin of an affected twin (not recorded which). Sequencing was carried out using blood. The CDR3 spells CASSLSTSDRASRSSYNSPLHF.